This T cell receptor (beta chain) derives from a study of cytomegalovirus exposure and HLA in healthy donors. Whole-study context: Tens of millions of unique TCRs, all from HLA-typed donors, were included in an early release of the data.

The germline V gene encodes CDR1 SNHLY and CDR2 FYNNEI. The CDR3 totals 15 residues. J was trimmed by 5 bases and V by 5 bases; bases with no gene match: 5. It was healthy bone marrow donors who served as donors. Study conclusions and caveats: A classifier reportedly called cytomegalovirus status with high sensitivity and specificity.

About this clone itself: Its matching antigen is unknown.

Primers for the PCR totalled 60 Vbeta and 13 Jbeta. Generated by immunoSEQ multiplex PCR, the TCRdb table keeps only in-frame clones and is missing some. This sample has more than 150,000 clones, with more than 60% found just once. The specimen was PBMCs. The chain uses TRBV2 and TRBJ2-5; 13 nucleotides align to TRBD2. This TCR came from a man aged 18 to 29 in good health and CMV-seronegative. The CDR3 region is CASSRLAGGGETQYF. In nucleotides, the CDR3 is TGTGCCAGCAGTCGACTAGCGGGAGGAGGGGAGACCCAGTACTTC.